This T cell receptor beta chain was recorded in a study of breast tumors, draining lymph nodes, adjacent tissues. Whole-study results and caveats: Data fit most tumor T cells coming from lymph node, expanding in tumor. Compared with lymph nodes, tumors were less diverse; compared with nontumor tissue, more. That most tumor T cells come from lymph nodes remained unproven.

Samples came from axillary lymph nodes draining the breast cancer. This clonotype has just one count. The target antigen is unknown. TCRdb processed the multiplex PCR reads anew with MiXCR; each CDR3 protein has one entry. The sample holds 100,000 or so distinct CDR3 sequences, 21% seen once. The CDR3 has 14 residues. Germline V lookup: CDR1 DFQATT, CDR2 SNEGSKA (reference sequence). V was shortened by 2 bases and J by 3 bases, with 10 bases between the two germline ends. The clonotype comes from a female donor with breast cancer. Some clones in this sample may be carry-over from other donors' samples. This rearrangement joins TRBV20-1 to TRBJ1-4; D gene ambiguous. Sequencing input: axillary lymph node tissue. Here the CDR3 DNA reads TGCAGTGCTAGATGGCGGACCTCTAATGAAAAACTGTTTTTT. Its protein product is CSARWRTSNEKLFF.